The entry below describes one T cell receptor (beta chain). Its antigen is as yet unknown. Treatment here: oral pan-JAK inhibitor, 5-10 mg twice daily. Lesional scalp tissue (obtained by punch biopsy) and peripheral blood were collected from alopecia areata patients. The sample originates from a study of CD8+ T cells in alopecia areata. Extracted RNA was reverse transcribed, and the resulting cDNA served as sequencing template. Method: immunoSEQ multiplex PCR; TCRdb's copy keeps in-frame clones and lacks some. The table has about 120,000 clones, about 50% seen once. This CDR3 region has 15 residues. In germline, CDR1 is GTSNPN, CDR2 SVGIG (reference sequence). Trimming left V 0 bases short and J 5 bases short, with 16 bases between. Study-level findings and limits: Lesional scalp, especially alopecia totalis/universalis, showed higher clonality than normal scalp. Researchers say the link of baseline CD8+ expansion to response remains uncertain, with one nonresponder. On tofacitinib, scalp and blood still held many of the expanded lesional clones.

This clonotype was sampled from a human donor with alopecia areata. The chain is built from TRBV30 and TRBJ2-5, with D tentatively TRBD1 (6 bases). The starting material was CD4+ T cells sorted from blood, obtained at week 4, from a patient treated with tofacitinib. Here the CDR3 DNA reads TGTGCCTGGAGTGTACTGGGGGCAAACGGGGAGACCCAGTACTTC. This codes for CAWSVLGANGETQYF.